What follows is one T cell receptor (beta chain) and its context. The antigen remains undetermined. The sample belongs to a study of PD-L1 blockade in urothelial cancer. Study context: Each participant's history included 0 to 3 prior chemotherapy regimens. A median of about 130,000 T cells was found in the blood samples. Study outcomes and limitations: Tumor-linked clones in blood grew more by 3 weeks in durable-benefit patients.

Every PCR was spiked with synthetic TCR analog templates. Sequencing was performed with immunoSEQ multiplex PCR; in TCRdb, only in-frame clones are kept and a portion is missing. The sample gives approximately 45,000 clones, approximately 78% of which show up once; under 2% is in the top ten. V lost 4 bases and J 1 base, leaving 10 bases between the germline ends. Per germline, CDR1 MNHNS and CDR2 SASEGT. This CDR3 region has 14 residues. The time point was: pretreatment peripheral blood. This chain connects TRBV6-1 to TRBJ1-1; D is ambiguous. The clonotype was recovered from a man in his fifties or sixties with urothelial cancer. This material consisted of PBMCs, taken around atezolizumab (anti-PD-L1) treatment. CDR3 protein: CASSVVGGNTEAFF. CDR3 DNA sequence: TGTGCCAGCAGTGTTGTTGGCGGGAACACTGAAGCTTTCTTT.